The T cell receptor beta chain described here comes from a study of OX40 agonist ivuxolimab in advanced cancers. V lost 8 bases and J lost 0, with 9 bases in between. Germline V gene lookup returns CDR1 SEHNR and CDR2 FQNEAQ (reference sequence). The CDR3 runs 13 residues. TCRdb's table, derived via immunoSEQ multiplex PCR, lists solely in-frame clones and lacks some. Found here are about 53,000 clones, roughly 73% of them singletons; the top ten hold less than 2.5%. Sequencing was performed on CD4+ or CD8+ T cells sorted from blood, taken in a trial of the OX40 agonist ivuxolimab. This TCR came from an adult with an advanced solid tumor such as melanoma, head and neck, liver or kidney cancer. The chain has TRBV7-9 and TRBJ2-3; TRBD2 might be the D (5 bases). CDR3 in amino acids: CASCRRSTDTQYF. As DNA, the CDR3 is TGTGCCAGCTGCCGGAGGAGCACAGATACGCAGTATTTT.